The sequence of this TCR beta chain was determined in a study of response to subunit inactivated influenza vaccine (dated by TCRdb to 2016 to 2018). In the study overall: Deep quantitative T cell receptor repertoire profiling was used in the study to track responses to a trivalent subunit inactivated influenza vaccine.

Library construction relied on RT-PCR. Instrument on record: Illumina HiSeq 2500. TCRdb's own reprocessing of the public reads used fastp at Q25 and MiXCR and kept productive beta chains. When rows share a CDR3 protein, they turn into one entry using the most common DNA and genes. The sample includes some 500,000 distinct CDR3 sequences, with roughly 13% observed a single time. About an eighth of the sample comes from the top ten. Overall study results and their limits: According to the authors, only a limited number of new T cells may be recruited by each seasonal influenza vaccination.

This clonotype occurred a few times. The antigen it recognizes is unknown. No much larger clone exists at a distance of one base, and base qualities are not known. CDR1 and CDR2 were assigned from the germline V gene as SGHNT and YENEEA. At the junction V is shortened by 1 base and J by 4 bases, with 18 bases in between. Reading from cysteine to phenylalanine, the CDR3 counts 17 amino acids. The entry retains the CDR3 DNA only, 51 bases that are in frame from base 1. The label giving this sample's time point can be read as: 45 days after influenza vaccine administration. The rearrangement combines TRBV11-3 with TRBJ2-3; 5 matching bases give a weak D call of TRBD2. The TCR sequence derives from a man aged 45-60 years who received an inactivated influenza vaccine. Donor details come from another sample of the same person, matched by shared clones. The sample was PBMCs from blood, taken roughly 46 days after vaccination. In nucleotide form, the sequence is TGTGCCAGCAGCTTAGCGGGCCCGGGAAGTCTCTCAGATACGCAGTATTTT. The translation is CASSLAGPGSLSDTQYF.